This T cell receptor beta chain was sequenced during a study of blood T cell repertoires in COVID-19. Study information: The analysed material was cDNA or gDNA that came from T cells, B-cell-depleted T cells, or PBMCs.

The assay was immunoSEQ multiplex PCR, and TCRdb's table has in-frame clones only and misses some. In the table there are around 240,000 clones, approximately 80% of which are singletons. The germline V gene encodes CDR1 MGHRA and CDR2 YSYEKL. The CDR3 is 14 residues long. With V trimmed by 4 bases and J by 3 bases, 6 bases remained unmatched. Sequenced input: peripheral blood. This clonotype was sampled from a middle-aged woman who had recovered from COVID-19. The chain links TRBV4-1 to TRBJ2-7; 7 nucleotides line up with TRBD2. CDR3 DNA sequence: TGCGCCAGCAGCCGGGACCGGGACTACTACGAGCAGTACTTC. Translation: CASSRDRDYYEQYF.